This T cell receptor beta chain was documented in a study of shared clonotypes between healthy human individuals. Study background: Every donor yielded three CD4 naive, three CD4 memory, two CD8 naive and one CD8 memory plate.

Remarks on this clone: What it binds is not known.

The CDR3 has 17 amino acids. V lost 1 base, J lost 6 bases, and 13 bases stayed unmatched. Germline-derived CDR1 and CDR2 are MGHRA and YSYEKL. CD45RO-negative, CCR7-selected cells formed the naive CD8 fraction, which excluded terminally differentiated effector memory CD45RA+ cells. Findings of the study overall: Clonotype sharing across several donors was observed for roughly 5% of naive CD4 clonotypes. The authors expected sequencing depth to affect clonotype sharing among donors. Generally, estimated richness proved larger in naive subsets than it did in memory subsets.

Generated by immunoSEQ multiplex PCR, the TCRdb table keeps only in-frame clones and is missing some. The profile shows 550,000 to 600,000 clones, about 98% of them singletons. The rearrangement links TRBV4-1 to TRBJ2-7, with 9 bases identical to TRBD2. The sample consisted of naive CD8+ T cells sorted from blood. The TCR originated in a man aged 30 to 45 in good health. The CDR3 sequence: CASSQVPPLAGVSEQYF. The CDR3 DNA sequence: TGCGCCAGCAGCCAAGTCCCACCTTTAGCGGGAGTCTCCGAGCAGTACTTC.